The clone carrying this T cell receptor (beta chain) was seen a single time. The antigen is not known. Germline assignment: CDR1 SGHRS and CDR2 YFSETQ. V dropped 4 bases and J dropped 3 bases, with 13 bases sitting between them. This CDR3 contains 14 residues. These data belong to a study of T cells after yellow fever vaccination. Whole-study results and caveats: Subsequent booster samples again held most clones from primary vaccination (96% CD4, about 85% CD8). Among all clonotypes, a small share was observed in both CD4 and CD8 compartments. There was a possibility that FACS-sorted repertoires contained abundant clonotypes contaminating from the bulk population.

TCR cDNA was made by 5'RACE template switching, adding a universal primer site and UMIs. MiXCR, applied by TCRdb to the 5' RACE reads, yields one record per CDR3 protein. Of under 500,000 distinct CDR3 sequences listed, around 20% were seen once; the top ten hold roughly a sixth. The clonotype comes from a man younger than 35 who received the YFV17D yellow fever vaccine. Sequenced material: PBMCs, taken before the yellow fever booster vaccination. The chain employs TRBV5-1 and TRBJ1-1; D might be TRBD1 (6 bases). CDR3 nucleotides: TGCGCCAGCAGCATCAGGGGCCTAGACACTGAAGCTTTCTTT. This translates into CASSIRGLDTEAFF.